This T cell receptor (beta chain) was identified in a study of T cell responses to AZD1222 COVID-19 vaccine (dated by TCRdb to the early 2020s). Study-level background: Because spike-specific TCR depth and breadth did not differ between the two schedules, AZD1222 recipients who got a second dose at roughly 4 weeks were pooled with those who got a second dose at roughly 12 weeks. A total of over 230 trial participants underwent TCR sequencing, of whom some 200 had received two doses of AZD1222 and roughly 26 had received two doses of the MenACWY control vaccine. Trial participants were enrolled by age into 18-55, 56-69 and 70-plus year subgroups, with around 150, 28 and 57 TCR-sequenced participants respectively.

Concerning this clone itself: Its antigen is unknown. Its ends do not fully match the called genes, so a read error is possible.

Via the germline V gene, CDR1 is LGHNA and CDR2 YSLEER. The CDR3, from cysteine to phenylalanine, totals 18 residues. Solely the CDR3 DNA is kept, with 54 bases framed from the first base. Reading the label with the study, this specimen's time point is: baseline before first vaccination. Vaccinee samples came from UK trials COV001 and COV002, including a single-blind randomized controlled phase 2/3 trial of AZD1222 (ChAdOx1 nCoV-19) in healthy adults. For TCRbeta chain sequencing, PBMC samples were collected from trial participants at day 0 and at day 28 after the second dose. The CDR3 regions of human TCRbeta chains were analyzed by immunosequencing. In the paper's pipeline: Repertoire TCRs were checked for matches against a reference library of SARS-CoV-2-specific TCRs that had been generated using the MIRA antigen-specificity platform. Breadth was defined as the fraction of unique TCRs that were SARS-CoV-2-associated, and depth was defined as the fraction of total T cells that were SARS-CoV-2-associated. Each spike-specific TCR was assigned to its reactive spike region and to a CD4 or CD8 class using the MIRA data. Log10-transformed breadth and depth values were compared by one-way ANOVA with Sidak's multiple comparisons tests. TCRdb stores this immuneACCESS table with in-frame sequences only. Part of the clones is absent; in the studies checked, under half of the shortfall reflects unresolved V genes, and no reason is known for the rest. The D gene and trimming were derived from the DNA, and the V and J assignments and clone size from that table. The sample data list 45,000 to 70,000 clones, and 75% to 90% of these were observed just once. The ten largest clones take up around 17% of the sample.

The research as a whole found: In the small 56-69-year group, the increase in depth fell short of significance, most likely because of low power. CD4 TCRs associated with the vaccine covered the entire spike protein, and the dominant responses were in regions 160-218 and 743-854. Spike-specific TCR breadth and depth rose significantly after two AZD1222 doses compared with day 0 and with MenACWY recipients. Conclusions about previously exposed vaccinees are limited, since just five to seven AZD1222 recipients were seropositive for SARS-CoV-2 at baseline. Most participants were white British and females outnumbered males, and the authors suggested that clonal diversity may have been underestimated. Because no day 14 peak-response samples were available, the repertoires could be characterized only after the peak T cell response. Reportedly, close to half of the unique spike-specific TCRs recognized epitopes lying outside the regions that are mutated in the B.1.351 and B.1.1.7 variants.

The TCR was taken from an adult in good health. The sequencing here drew on peripheral blood, taken on day 0 of AZD1222 vaccination. This receptor chain uses TRBV4-3 and TRBJ1-1; the D region possibly corresponds to TRBD1 (5 bases align). For the CDR3, the sequence is CASSQVFTDGTRNAEAFF. At the DNA level, the sequence is TGCGCCAGCAGCCAGGTATTTACAGACGGGACGCGGAACGCTGAAGCTTTCTTT.